This TCR beta chain is drawn from a study of molecular identifiers for immune sequencing clone quantification. Study results and caveats: Identical TCR molecules sharing a barcode could underestimate highly expanded clone sizes. Over 99% of CMV-specific effector molecules, but under 1% of naive ones, were in clones above 20 copies.

This CDR3 has 14 amino acids. The germline gives CDR1 GTSNPN, CDR2 SVGIG (reference sequence). With 0 bases removed from V and 6 bases from J, the gap between germline ends came to 15 bases. Making the bulk TCR libraries relied on previously described methods and listed TCR primers. A single record per CDR3 protein comes from TCRdb applying MiXCR to the PCR reads. The sample includes about 640,000 distinct CDR3 sequences, around 20% of them seen just once. Note on this clonotype: What it binds is unknown. A much larger clonotype is one base distant, so this may be a read error.

The material sequenced was naive CD8+ T cells from blood, with Jurkat cell RNA spiked in. Subset reported: FACS-sorted CD8+CD4-CCR7+CD45RA+ naive T cells. The V and J genes are TRBV30 and TRBJ2-7; the D gene is possibly TRBD2 (5 bases). The origin of this receptor is a human donor in good health. Some libraries in this study had Jurkat cell RNA spiked in. The CDR3 nucleotides are TGTGCCTGGAGTGTACCGGGGAATCCCTGCGAGCAGTACTTC. This sequence encodes CAWSVPGNPCEQYF.